This TCR beta chain was profiled in a study of blood T cell repertoires in COVID-19. Study-level background: From the United States, Italy and Spain came samples of acute and convalescent COVID-19. Sources were T cells, B-cell-depleted T cells, or PBMCs; the material itself was cDNA or gDNA.

Enrolled during active infection, Seattle patients were then followed longitudinally. The V gene end was trimmed by 5 bases and the J gene end by 5 bases; junction bases not matched to a gene: 8. Germline V gene sequence: CDR1 SEHNR, CDR2 FQNEAQ (reference sequence). The CDR3 is 15 residues long. Authors' processing steps: Estimation of nucleated cell counts was performed using reference gene primer amplification. This table comes from immunoSEQ multiplex PCR, and its TCRdb copy is limited to in-frame clones, with some not included. The V and J calls and clone size were taken over from that table, and D and trimming were inferred from the DNA. This table holds about 420,000 clones, roughly 90% found once.

The V and J genes are TRBV7-9 and TRBJ1-5; TRBD1 aligns across 8 bases. Sample: peripheral blood. The sequence derives from a young man with COVID-19, enrolled during active disease. The CDR3, as DNA: TGTGCCAGCAGCCAAGGACAGGGAGGGGATCAGCCCCAGCATTTT. Its translation: CASSQGQGGDQPQHF.